The clone carrying this T cell receptor beta chain turned up a few times. Its antigen is as yet unknown. The data stem from a study of cytomegalovirus exposure and HLA in healthy donors. Points from the study as a whole: Later findings reportedly placed an Asian-associated ancestry cluster below the approximately 670-donor mean for N-insertions. Later analysis identified several of the most significant clusters that appeared linked to common viral pathogens. Per a prior analysis, the majority of TCR beta V segments were productive roughly 90% or roughly 30% of the time.

Between the trimmed V and J ends, which lost 0 bases and 7 bases, there was a span of 8 bases. CDR1 and CDR2 from the germline V gene are SGHRS and YFSETQ. The CDR3 covers 13 residues. The PCR used 60 Vbeta and 13 Jbeta primers. The protocol was immunoSEQ multiplex PCR, while the TCRdb copy is restricted to in-frame clones and leaves out a portion. The data show about 140,000 clones, roughly four fifths seen once. What was sequenced was PBMCs. The gene calls are TRBV5-1 and TRBJ1-5; D is ambiguous. The sequence came from a man aged 30-40 years in good health and CMV-seronegative. The CDR3, as DNA: TGCGCCAGCAGCTTGGGGGGAGGGCAGCCCCAGCATTTT. Its translation is CASSLGGGQPQHF.